One T cell receptor beta chain is described in this entry. The sample is drawn from a study of blood T cell repertoires in COVID-19. The method was immunoSEQ multiplex PCR; TCRdb's version includes in-frame clones alone and lacks a portion of them. In the table there are 290,000 or so clones, approximately 90% of which are singletons. Donors in Cohort 3 who had recovered were those with two negative PCRs, healthcare professional clearance, or resolution of their symptoms. Per germline, CDR1 SNHLY and CDR2 FYNNEI. Between the trimmed V and J ends, which lost 3 bases and 0 bases, there was a span of 18 bases. The CDR3 length is 18 residues.

Input material: PBMCs or T cells enriched from blood (not recorded which). The rearrangement joins TRBV2 to TRBJ1-3; the D is unclear. This clonotype was obtained from a woman in her twenties or thirties who had recovered from COVID-19. CDR3 amino acids: CASSEYGSTLNSGNTIYF. Written as DNA, the CDR3 is TGTGCCAGCAGTGAGTATGGCTCGACTCTAAACTCTGGAAACACCATATATTTT.